The next 31 T cell receptor beta chains were all read from a single sample in a study of T cell repertoires in cytomegalovirus infection. MiXCR, applied by TCRdb to the reads, yields one record per CDR3 protein. The table has 100,000 to 150,000 distinct CDR3 sequences, 32% seen once. No antigen has been identified for these receptors. The starting material was CD8+ T cells from cultured PBMCs, obtained from culture after CMV antigen stimulation. These receptors came from a human donor in good health (CMV status not recorded). Some clones in this sample may be carry-over from other donors' samples.

The rearrangement joins TRBV7-3 to TRBJ2-1, with D tentatively TRBD1 or TRBD2 (6 bases each). This CDR3 has 14 residues. V lost 3 bases and J 7 bases, leaving 13 bases between the germline ends. Germline V gene sequence: CDR1 SGHTA, CDR2 FQGTGA. The DNA for the CDR3 is TGTGCCAGCAGCTTTTCGGGGGCTCGGAATGAGCAGTTCTTC. Translated, it gives CASSFSGARNEQFF.

The gene calls are TRBV11-1 and TRBJ2-3, with a weak D call TRBD2 (5 bases). This CDR3 spans 16 amino acids. V lost 4 bases to trimming and J lost 0 bases, with 14 bases between them. The germline V gene encodes CDR1 SGHAT and CDR2 FQDESV (reference sequence). The CDR3 bases are TGTGCCAGCAGCTCCTACCGCGGGCAAAGCACAGATACGCAGTATTTT. Translation: CASSSYRGQSTDTQYF.

The chain recombines TRBV5-6 with TRBJ1-5; 8 positions match TRBD1. The CDR3 is 14 residues long. Per germline, CDR1 SGHDT and CDR2 YYEEEE. J lost 7 bases, V lost 0 bases, and 3 bases had no gene match. The CDR3 DNA sequence: TGTGCCAGCAGCTTGGTCACAGGGGGGCAGCCCCAGCATTTT. Its translation is CASSLVTGGQPQHF.

This clonotype has only one observation. The chain carries TRBV20-1 and TRBJ1-2; no definite D call. The CDR3 spans 13 residues. Trimming stripped 0 bases from V and 3 bases from J, with 8 bases between. Per germline, CDR1 DFQATT and CDR2 SNEGSKA (reference sequence). The CDR3 reads CSARDPGDYGYTF. The CDR3 DNA reads TGCAGTGCTAGAGATCCGGGAGACTATGGCTACACCTTC.

This clonotype occurred many times. The rearrangement links TRBV7-8 to TRBJ2-1, with a tentative D call TRBD2 (6 bases). This CDR3 spans 13 amino acids. V dropped 3 bases and J dropped 9 bases, with 12 bases sitting between them. Germline V gene data show CDR1 as SGHVS and CDR2 as FQNEAQ. CDR3 amino acids: CASSLGTASEQFF. The CDR3 DNA sequence: TGTGCCAGCAGCTTGGGGACTGCTAGTGAGCAGTTCTTC.

This clonotype was counted only a few times. The chain's CDR3 is CSAKTGLTAQETQYF. CDR3 nucleotide sequence: TGCAGTGCTAAGACAGGACTCACCGCCCAAGAGACCCAGTACTTC. The chain has TRBV20-1 and TRBJ2-5; tentatively, D is TRBD1 (6 bases). This CDR3 is 15 amino acids long. Germline assignment: CDR1 DFQATT and CDR2 SNEGSKA (reference sequence). V dropped 4 bases and J dropped 1 base, with 16 bases sitting between them.

This clonotype was found a few times. The rearrangement links TRBV2 to TRBJ1-6, with 7 bases aligning to TRBD1. The CDR3 has 17 amino acids. Trimming at V came to 1 base and at J to 0 bases, leaving 3 bases not matched to a gene. The germline V gene has CDR1 SNHLY and CDR2 FYNNEI. For the CDR3, the DNA is TGTGCCAGCAGTGAAGGGACAGGACGCTCCTATAATTCACCCCTCCACTTT. Its translation: CASSEGTGRSYNSPLHF.

This chain uses TRBV28 with TRBJ1-2; D might be TRBD1 (6 bases). V lost 0 bases and J lost 0, with 17 bases in between. The CDR3 sequence is 18 residues long. Germline V gives CDR1 MDHEN, CDR2 SYDVKM. CDR3 DNA: TGTGCCAGCAGTTTATGGTCGCTAGGACAGCCAGCTAACTATGGCTACACCTTC. This gives the protein CASSLWSLGQPANYGYTF.

This clonotype was counted between two and nine times. V is TRBV5-5 and J is TRBJ2-5; D is perhaps TRBD1 (5 bases). V lost 1 base and J lost 3, with 7 bases in between. The CDR3 loop spans 13 amino acids. In germline, CDR1 is SGHKS, CDR2 YYEKEE (reference sequence). This CDR3 is CASSLPGKETQYF. The CDR3 region has the DNA TGTGCCAGCAGCTTGCCAGGGAAAGAGACCCAGTACTTC.

This clonotype was seen repeatedly, ten times or more. This chain uses TRBV28 with TRBJ1-2; 8 nucleotides match TRBD1. Trimming cost V 3 bases and J 2 bases; bases outside gene matches: 5. Germline CDR1 MDHEN, CDR2 SYDVKM. The CDR3 is 15 amino acids. This CDR3 reads CASSFGRGRNYGYTF. In DNA, the CDR3 is TGTGCCAGCAGTTTCGGCAGGGGGCGGAACTATGGCTACACCTTC.

This clonotype was recorded once. This chain uses TRBV12-3 or TRBV12-4 with TRBJ1-1; D not certain. The CDR3 covers 14 residues. With 3 bases removed from V and 1 base from J, the gap between germline ends came to 9 bases. The CDR3 loop reads CASSFLPGNTEAFF. In DNA, the CDR3 is TGTGCCAGCAGTTTCCTTCCAGGGAACACTGAAGCTTTCTTT.

Ten or more counts support this clonotype. The chain uses TRBV6-4 and TRBJ2-6; D not resolved. The V end lost 2 bases, the J end lost 2 bases, and 13 bases lay between the germline ends. Looked up from germline, CDR1 is MRHNA and CDR2 is SNTAGT. This CDR3 region has 17 residues. The CDR3 here is CASSDGHTVTGANVLTF. CDR3 in DNA: TGTGCCAGCAGTGACGGGCACACCGTTACTGGGGCCAACGTCCTGACTTTC.

At least ten counts were recorded for this clonotype. The chain carries TRBV7-6 and TRBJ2-7; 10 bases align to TRBD1. With V trimmed by 4 bases and J by 11 bases, 5 bases remained unmatched. The CDR3 has 12 residues. The germline CDR1 and CDR2 sequences are SGHVS and FNYEAQ. CDR3 amino acids: CASSSGQGRKYF. DNA for the CDR3: TGTGCCAGCAGCTCGGGACAGGGGAGAAAGTACTTC.

This clonotype was counted between two and nine times. V gene TRBV12-3 or TRBV12-4 combines with J gene TRBJ2-7, with D unresolved. Trimming took 1 base from V and 4 from J, leaving 8 bases between them. The CDR3 has 13 residues. In nucleotides, the CDR3 is TGTGCCAGCAGTTTAGTAGGGTTATACGAGCAGTACTTC. It translates to CASSLVGLYEQYF.

The chain combines TRBV28 with TRBJ1-2, with a weak D call TRBD1 (5 bases). V lost 11 bases to trimming and J lost 4 bases, with 26 bases between them. In germline, CDR1 is MDHEN, CDR2 SYDVKM. The CDR3 runs to 16 residues. CDR3 sequence: CASAREGRVVRYGYTF. CDR3 DNA: TGTGCCTCGGCAAGGGAGGGGAGAGTTGTCCGCTATGGCTACACCTTC.

This chain uses TRBV6-2 or TRBV6-3 with TRBJ2-7; perhaps TRBD1 as D (5 bases). Germline loops: CDR1 MNHEY, CDR2 SVGEGT. The V gene lost 2 bases and the J gene lost 5 bases, with 7 bases spanning the gap. The CDR3 extends over 12 amino acids. The CDR3 protein is CASSYPDNEQYF. The CDR3 bases are TGTGCCAGCAGTTACCCGGACAACGAGCAGTACTTC.

A few counts support this clonotype. The genes are TRBV19 and TRBJ2-5, with 7 bases lining up with TRBD2. V dropped 6 bases and J dropped 5; count of bases not matched to a gene: 9. The V gene's germline CDR1 is LNHDA and CDR2 SQIVND (reference sequence). The CDR3 is 14 residues long. CDR3 coding DNA: TGTGCCAGTAGACCCTTAGCGGGTTCGGAGACCCAGTACTTC. It translates to CASRPLAGSETQYF.

In this sample, this clonotype turned up a few times. The rearrangement joins TRBV7-9 to TRBJ2-6; D not certain. This CDR3 is built from 15 residues. V was cut by 5 bases and J by 0 bases, with 8 bases left in between. Germline-derived CDR1 and CDR2 are SEHNR and FQNEAQ (reference sequence). CDR3 DNA: TGTGCCAGCAGCCGACCGGTCTCTGGGGCCAACGTCCTGACTTTC. Encoded protein: CASSRPVSGANVLTF.

This clonotype has only a few counts. The V and J genes are TRBV7-2 and TRBJ2-1; the D is unclear. With 5 bases removed from V and 2 bases from J, the gap between germline ends came to 7 bases. Germline CDR1 SGHTA, CDR2 FQGNSA. The CDR3 loop spans 13 amino acids. CDR3 in amino acids: CASSPSPYNEQFF. CDR3 in DNA: TGTGCCAGCAGCCCCAGTCCCTACAATGAGCAGTTCTTC.

The chain is built from TRBV2 and TRBJ2-2; D call uncertain. CDR3 length: 15 amino acids. The germline V gene encodes CDR1 SNHLY and CDR2 FYNNEI. Between the trimmed V and J ends, which lost 2 bases and 0 bases, there was a span of 7 bases. The CDR3 bases are TGTGCCAGCAGTGAAACACTGACGAACACCGGGGAGCTGTTTTTT. Translated: CASSETLTNTGELFF.

J is TRBJ2-7 and V is TRBV4-1, with 11 nucleotides matching TRBD1. Germline V gene lookup returns CDR1 MGHRA and CDR2 YSYEKL. The CDR3 runs to 16 residues. The V and J ends lost 4 bases and 2 bases, in that order; junction bases with no gene match: 7. The CDR3 loop reads CASSPVGQGGTYEQYF. Written as DNA, the CDR3 is TGCGCCAGCAGCCCAGTGGGACAGGGGGGTACCTACGAGCAGTACTTC.

The chain combines TRBV7-9 with TRBJ2-7, with D possibly TRBD2 on 7 matching bases. The CDR3 spans 15 residues. CDR1 is SEHNR, CDR2 FQNEAQ, per germline (reference sequence). Trimming left V 5 bases short and J 7 bases short, with 21 bases between. The CDR3 region has the DNA TGTGCCAGCAGCCCGGTGGGCGGGGGCTGCCTAGAGCAGTACTTC. It yields the protein CASSPVGGGCLEQYF. Full variable domain (rest looked up from reference TRBV7-9 and TRBJ2-7): DTGVSQNPRHKITKRGQNVTFRCDPISEHNRLYWYRQTLGQGPEFLTYFQNEAQLEKSRLLSDRFSAERPKGSFSTLEIQRTEQGDSAMYLCASSPVGGGCLEQYFGPGTRLTVT.

This clonotype appeared a few times. This CDR3 reads CASNPGTDAQYF. In DNA form, the CDR3 reads TGTGCCAGCAACCCCGGGACAGACGCGCAGTACTTC. This chain uses TRBV7-9 with TRBJ2-7; 7 bases map to TRBD1. CDR1 is SEHNR and CDR2 is FQNEAQ in the germline V gene (reference sequence). V shed 7 bases, J shed 9 bases, and the junction held 9 bases outside the gene matches. The CDR3 is 12 amino acids. The variable domain in full, with the rest retrieved from reference TRBV7-9 and TRBJ2-7, is DTGVSQNPRHKITKRGQNVTFRCDPISEHNRLYWYRQTLGQGPEFLTYFQNEAQLEKSRLLSDRFSAERPKGSFSTLEIQRTEQGDSAMYLCASNPGTDAQYFGPGTRLTVT.

The chain carries TRBV7-2 and TRBJ2-3; 15 bases are a match to TRBD2. V shed 5 bases, J shed 7 bases, and the junction held 16 bases outside the gene matches. CDR3 length: 19 amino acids. The V gene's germline CDR1 is SGHTA and CDR2 FQGNSA. CDR3 protein: CASSPDQPAGLAGGNTQYF. Written as DNA, the CDR3 is TGTGCCAGCAGCCCTGACCAACCGGCGGGACTAGCGGGGGGAAATACGCAGTATTTT.

This clonotype was detected ten times or more. The rearrangement uses TRBV6-1 and TRBJ1-5, with TRBD1 matching over 10 bases. V was pared by 3 bases and J by 4 bases, with 6 bases of the junction left unmatched. The CDR3 runs to 16 residues. Looked up from germline, CDR1 is MNHNS and CDR2 is SASEGT. CDR3 bases: TGTGCCAGCAGTGACCTGATGGGACAGGGGAATCAGCCCCAGCATTTT. This gives the protein CASSDLMGQGNQPQHF.

The chain combines TRBV6-5 with TRBJ1-4, with TRBD1 as a possible D gene (5 bases). This CDR3 comprises 14 residues. Trimming left V 7 bases short and J 6 bases short, with 15 bases between. Germline V gives CDR1 MNHEY, CDR2 SVGAGI. The CDR3 region is CASTHGGVDEKLFF. The DNA of the CDR3 is TGTGCCAGCACCCACGGGGGTGTGGATGAAAAACTGTTTTTT.

This clonotype was seen a handful of times. The J gene is TRBJ2-2, the V gene TRBV2; 9 nucleotides match TRBD2. This CDR3 has 17 residues. V shed 1 base and J 6 bases; nucleotides not matched to a gene: 9. Germline CDR1 and CDR2: SNHLY and FYNNEI. DNA of the CDR3: TGTGCCAGCAGTGAAGTAGCGGGGGCCCAGTTGGCCGGGGAGCTGTTTTTT. Amino acid sequence: CASSEVAGAQLAGELFF.

The chain carries TRBV4-3 and TRBJ2-7, with a weak D call TRBD1 (5 bases). CDR3 length: 17 residues. Germline V lookup: CDR1 LGHNA, CDR2 YSLEER. V was shortened by 1 base and J by 0 bases, with 16 bases between the two germline ends. The CDR3 protein is CASSQAARGRSSYEQYF. The CDR3 DNA is TGCGCCAGCAGCCAAGCGGCAAGGGGCCGGAGCTCCTACGAGCAGTACTTC.

This chain links TRBV12-3 or TRBV12-4 with TRBJ1-5; 10 positions agree with TRBD1. The CDR3 has 18 amino acids. Germline trimming cut 5 bases from V and 5 bases from J; bases unmatched to any gene: 15. CDR3 loop: CASSQGPPGQGSHQPQHF. For the CDR3, the DNA is TGTGCCAGCAGTCAGGGACCACCGGGACAGGGGAGCCATCAGCCCCAGCATTTT.

The sample holds a few counts of this clonotype. V and J are TRBV7-9 and TRBJ1-3; D not resolved. CDR1 SEHNR and CDR2 FQNEAQ come from the germline V gene (reference sequence). The CDR3 covers 14 residues. V gave up 0 bases and J gave up 3 bases, with 6 bases separating them. The CDR3 region is CASSLAQIGNTIYF. The CDR3 DNA is TGTGCCAGCAGCTTAGCCCAAATTGGAAACACCATATATTTT.

This clonotype was counted between two and nine times. The CDR3 sequence is CASTPTTSYNEQFF. CDR3 sequence (DNA): TGTGCCAGCACCCCGACTACCTCCTACAATGAGCAGTTCTTC. This chain uses TRBV12-3 or TRBV12-4 with TRBJ2-1, with D perhaps TRBD2 (5 bases). Trimming shortened V by 7 bases and J by 0 bases, and 10 bases separated the two germline ends. This CDR3 has 14 residues.